The entry below gives a single TCR beta chain sequence along with its context. The source of the sample is a study of blood T cells in healthy people across ages. A sample-barcoded 5' primer and a J-beta primer mix were used in a second PCR of about 6 to 11 cycles. TCRdb re-called the 5' RACE reads through MiXCR, storing one row per CDR3 protein. The sample shows 1.5 million to 2 million distinct CDR3 sequences, about two fifths of them seen only once. Drawn from each donor were around 9.1 milliliters of peripheral blood. The CDR3 is 17 residues long. With 0 bases clipped from V and 7 bases from J, the junction kept 13 bases outside the gene matches. Germline CDR1 and CDR2: SGHRS and YFSETQ.

The receptor was derived from a human donor in good health. The sequencing sample was made of blood. The chain is built from TRBV5-1 and TRBJ1-2; 9 bases agree with TRBD1. The CDR3 is CASSLEGQGLADGGYTF. In nucleotides, the CDR3 is TGCGCCAGCAGCTTGGAGGGACAGGGTTTAGCTGATGGTGGCTACACCTTC. Full variable domain (outside the CDR3, taken from reference TRBV5-1 and TRBJ1-2): KAGVTQTPRYLIKTRGQQVTLSCSPISGHRSVSWYQQTPGQGLQFLFEYFSETQRNKGNFPGRFSGRQFSNSRSEMNVSTLELGDSALYLCASSLEGQGLADGGYTFGSGTRLTVV.